The following is a T cell receptor beta chain sequence with its context. The antigen remains unidentified. This specimen belongs to a study of PD-1 blockade in classical Hodgkin lymphoma. General observations from the study: Reported baseline diversity: healthy donors highest, relapsed/refractory patients lowest.

There was relapse after autologous stem cell transplantation in every patient, and there was variation in brentuximab vedotin exposure. The CD4+ T cells used were purified from thawed PBMCs through magnetic negative selection. Data came from immunoSEQ multiplex PCR; TCRdb stores just in-frame clones and leaves some out. The table lists approximately 7,500 clones, roughly 90% of them singletons, with around 1.7% in the top ten. The CDR3 has 14 amino acids. J was trimmed by 6 bases and V by 5 bases; bases with no gene match: 9. CDR1 is MNHEY, CDR2 SVGAGI, per germline. V and J are TRBV6-5 and TRBJ1-2; 7 bases align to TRBD1. This sample comprised CD4+ T cells from blood, obtained at baseline. The TCR was taken from a human donor with classical Hodgkin lymphoma. CDR3 nucleotides: TGTGCCAGCAGTGACCAGACAGGGCTGGATGGCTACACCTTC. Translated, it gives CASSDQTGLDGYTF.